Here is one T cell receptor beta chain with its context. These data originate in a study of blood T cell repertoires in COVID-19. For the study at large: COVID-19 samples from acute and convalescent phases originated in the United States, Italy and Spain. T cells, B-cell-depleted T cells, or PBMCs supplied cDNA or gDNA.

Profiled with immunoSEQ multiplex PCR; TCRdb holds only in-frame clones, not every one. The table includes over 75,000 clones, roughly 85% detected once. Germline CDR1 reads MNHEY; CDR2 reads SMNVEV (reference sequence). The V segment lost 2 bases and the J segment 9 bases; nucleotides outside the gene matches: 10. CDR3 length: 16 amino acids. V gene TRBV27 combines with J gene TRBJ1-6, with 7 bases fitting TRBD1. The TCR sequence derives from a human donor in a cohort sampled during active COVID-19. What was sequenced was peripheral blood. The CDR3 here is CASSLTDFYRGSPLHF. CDR3 bases: TGTGCCAGCAGTTTAACAGATTTCTACAGGGGTTCACCCCTCCACTTT.